The clone carrying this TCR beta chain has just one count. This sample was taken from a study of T cell repertoires in cytomegalovirus infection. Turning to the study itself: Public TCR beta signature analysis indicated the presence of both CMV infection and matching HLA type.

TCRdb re-called the reads through MiXCR, storing one row per CDR3 protein. The sample yields about 360,000 distinct CDR3 sequences, roughly 20% seen once. V lost 3 bases and J 0 bases, leaving 8 bases between the germline ends. CDR1 is MNHNS and CDR2 is SASEGT in the germline V gene. This CDR3 is 14 amino acids long. The chain recombines TRBV6-1 with TRBJ1-2; D gene uncertain. The TCR sequence derives from a human donor in good health (CMV status not recorded). Some clones in this sample may be carry-over from other donors' samples. The source material was PBMCs. CDR3 bases: TGTGCCAGCAGTGACCCCCAAGCTAACTATGGCTACACCTTC. Amino acid sequence: CASSDPQANYGYTF.